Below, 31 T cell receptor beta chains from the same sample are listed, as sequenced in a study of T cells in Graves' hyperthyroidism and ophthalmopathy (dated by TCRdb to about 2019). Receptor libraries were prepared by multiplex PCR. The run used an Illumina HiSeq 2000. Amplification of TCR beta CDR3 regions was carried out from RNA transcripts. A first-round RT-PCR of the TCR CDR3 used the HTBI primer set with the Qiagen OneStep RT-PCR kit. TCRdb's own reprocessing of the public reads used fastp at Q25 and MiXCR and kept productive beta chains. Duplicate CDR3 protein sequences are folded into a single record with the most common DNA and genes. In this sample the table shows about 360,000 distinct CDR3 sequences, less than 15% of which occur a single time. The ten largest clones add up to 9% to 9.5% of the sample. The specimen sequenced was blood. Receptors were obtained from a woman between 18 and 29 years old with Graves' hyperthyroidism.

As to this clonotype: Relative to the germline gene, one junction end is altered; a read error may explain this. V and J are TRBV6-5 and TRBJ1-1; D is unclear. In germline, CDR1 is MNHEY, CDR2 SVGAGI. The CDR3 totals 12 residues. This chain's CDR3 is CANSYRGTEAFF. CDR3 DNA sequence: TGTGCCAACAGTTACAGAGGCACTGAAGCTTTCTTT.

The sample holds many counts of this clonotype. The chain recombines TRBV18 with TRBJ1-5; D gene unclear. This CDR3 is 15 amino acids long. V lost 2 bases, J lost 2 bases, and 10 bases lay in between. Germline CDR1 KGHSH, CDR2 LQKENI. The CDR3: CASSPEGKGNQPQHF. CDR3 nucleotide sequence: TGTGCCAGCTCACCAGAGGGTAAGGGCAATCAGCCCCAGCATTTT.

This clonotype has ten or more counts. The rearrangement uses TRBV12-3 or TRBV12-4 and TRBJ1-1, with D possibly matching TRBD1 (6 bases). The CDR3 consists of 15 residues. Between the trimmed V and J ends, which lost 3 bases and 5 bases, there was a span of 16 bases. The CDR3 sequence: CASSLGASLWTEAFF. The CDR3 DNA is TGTGCCAGCAGTTTGGGGGCTTCCCTGTGGACTGAAGCTTTCTTT.

CDR3 region: CASSPLLFGTHTEQFF. The DNA for the CDR3 is TGTGCCAGCAGCCCCCTTTTGTTCGGGACCCACACTGAGCAGTTCTTC. The chain links TRBV27 to TRBJ2-1; D could derive from TRBD1 or TRBD2 (5 bases each). Germline V gives CDR1 MNHEY, CDR2 SMNVEV (reference sequence). The ends were cut back, 6 bases at V and 9 bases at J, with 24 bases in the middle. The CDR3 has 16 residues.

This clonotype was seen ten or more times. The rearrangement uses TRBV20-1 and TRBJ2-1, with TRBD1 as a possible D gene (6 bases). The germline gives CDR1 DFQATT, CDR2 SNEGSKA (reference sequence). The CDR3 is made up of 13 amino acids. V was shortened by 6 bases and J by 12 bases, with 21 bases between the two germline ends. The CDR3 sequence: CSATGQSPKRQFF. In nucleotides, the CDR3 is TGCAGTGCAACCGGACAGTCTCCTAAGCGGCAGTTCTTC.

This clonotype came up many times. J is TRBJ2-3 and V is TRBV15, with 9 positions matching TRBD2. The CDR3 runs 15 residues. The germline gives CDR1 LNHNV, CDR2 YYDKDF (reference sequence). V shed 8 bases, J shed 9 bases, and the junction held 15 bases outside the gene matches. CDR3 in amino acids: CATWAAREGRETQYF. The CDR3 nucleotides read TGTGCCACCTGGGCGGCGCGGGAGGGCCGGGAGACGCAGTATTTT.

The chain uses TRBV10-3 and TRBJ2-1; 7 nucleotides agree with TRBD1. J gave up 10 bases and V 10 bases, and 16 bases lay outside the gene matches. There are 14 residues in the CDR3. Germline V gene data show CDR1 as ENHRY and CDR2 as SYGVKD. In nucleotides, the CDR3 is TGTGCCACCCAACGAGACAGGGCATTATACGAGCAGTTCTTC. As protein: CATQRDRALYEQFF.

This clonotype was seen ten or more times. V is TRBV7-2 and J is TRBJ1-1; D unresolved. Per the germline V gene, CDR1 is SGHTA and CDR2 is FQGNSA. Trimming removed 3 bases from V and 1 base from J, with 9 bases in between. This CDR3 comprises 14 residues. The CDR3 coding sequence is TGTGCCAGCAGCTTTGACGCAAGGAACACTGAAGCTTTCTTT. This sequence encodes CASSFDARNTEAFF.

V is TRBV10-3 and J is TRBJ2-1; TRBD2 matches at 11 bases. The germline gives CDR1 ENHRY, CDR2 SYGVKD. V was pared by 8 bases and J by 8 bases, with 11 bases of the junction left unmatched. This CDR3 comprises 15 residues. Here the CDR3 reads CAIGASGRKKDEQFF. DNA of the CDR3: TGTGCCATCGGTGCTAGCGGGAGGAAAAAGGATGAGCAGTTCTTC.

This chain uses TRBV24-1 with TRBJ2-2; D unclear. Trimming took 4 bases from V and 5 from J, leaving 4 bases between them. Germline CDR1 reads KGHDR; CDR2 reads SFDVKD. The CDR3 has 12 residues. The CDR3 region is CATSDYTGELFF. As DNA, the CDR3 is TGTGCCACCAGTGACTATACCGGGGAGCTGTTTTTT.

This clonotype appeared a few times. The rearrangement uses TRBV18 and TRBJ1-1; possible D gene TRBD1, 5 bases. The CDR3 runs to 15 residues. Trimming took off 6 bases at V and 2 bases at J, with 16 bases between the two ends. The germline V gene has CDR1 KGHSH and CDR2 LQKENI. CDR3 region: CASSDWGSDNTEAFF. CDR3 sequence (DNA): TGTGCCAGCTCTGACTGGGGCAGCGATAACACTGAAGCTTTCTTT.

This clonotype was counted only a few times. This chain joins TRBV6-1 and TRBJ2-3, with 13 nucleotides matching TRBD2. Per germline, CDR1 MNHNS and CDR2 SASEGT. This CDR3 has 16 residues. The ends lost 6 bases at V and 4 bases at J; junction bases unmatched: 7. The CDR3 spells CASRRTSGRTPDTQYF. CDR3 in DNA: TGTGCCAGCAGGAGGACTAGCGGGAGAACCCCAGATACGCAGTATTTT.

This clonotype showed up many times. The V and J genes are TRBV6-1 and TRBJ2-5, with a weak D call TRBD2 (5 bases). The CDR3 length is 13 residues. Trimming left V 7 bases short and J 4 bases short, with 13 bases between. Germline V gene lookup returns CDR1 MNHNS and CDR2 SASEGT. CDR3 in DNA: TGTGCCAGCAAGAGGGCTGCCCGAGAGACCCAGTACTTC. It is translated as CASKRAARETQYF.

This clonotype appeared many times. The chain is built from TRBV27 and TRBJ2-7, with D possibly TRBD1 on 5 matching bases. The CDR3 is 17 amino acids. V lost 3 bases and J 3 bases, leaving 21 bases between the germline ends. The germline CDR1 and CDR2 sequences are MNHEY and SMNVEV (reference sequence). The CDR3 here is CASSFNTGGRNFYEQYF. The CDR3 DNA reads TGTGCCAGCAGTTTTAACACAGGTGGCAGGAACTTCTACGAGCAGTACTTC.

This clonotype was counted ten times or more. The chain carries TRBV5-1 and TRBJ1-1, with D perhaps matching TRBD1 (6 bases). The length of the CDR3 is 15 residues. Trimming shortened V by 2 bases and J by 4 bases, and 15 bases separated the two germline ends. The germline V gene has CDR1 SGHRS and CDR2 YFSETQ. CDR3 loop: CASSFDGGQFTEAFF. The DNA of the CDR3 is TGCGCCAGCAGCTTCGATGGGGGGCAATTCACTGAAGCTTTCTTT.

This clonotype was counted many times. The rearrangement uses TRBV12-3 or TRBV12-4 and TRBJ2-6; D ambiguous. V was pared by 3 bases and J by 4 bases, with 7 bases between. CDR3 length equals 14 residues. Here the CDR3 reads CASSFGYGANVLTF. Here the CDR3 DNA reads TGTGCCAGCAGTTTCGGATACGGGGCCAACGTCCTGACTTTC.

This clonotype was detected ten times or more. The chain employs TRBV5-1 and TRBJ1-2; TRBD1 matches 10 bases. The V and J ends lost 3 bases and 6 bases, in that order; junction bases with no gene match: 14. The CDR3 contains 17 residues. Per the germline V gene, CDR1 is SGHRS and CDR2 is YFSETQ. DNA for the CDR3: TGCGCCAGCAGCTCGACACCCGCCGGGACAGGGGAAGATGGCTACACCTTC. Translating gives CASSSTPAGTGEDGYTF.

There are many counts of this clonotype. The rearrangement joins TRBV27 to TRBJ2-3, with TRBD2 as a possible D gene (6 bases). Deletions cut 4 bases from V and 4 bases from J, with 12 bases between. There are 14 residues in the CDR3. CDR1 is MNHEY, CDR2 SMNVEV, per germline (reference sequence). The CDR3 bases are TGTGCCAGCAGTTCCTGGGACTCTCCAGATACGCAGTATTTT. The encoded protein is CASSSWDSPDTQYF.

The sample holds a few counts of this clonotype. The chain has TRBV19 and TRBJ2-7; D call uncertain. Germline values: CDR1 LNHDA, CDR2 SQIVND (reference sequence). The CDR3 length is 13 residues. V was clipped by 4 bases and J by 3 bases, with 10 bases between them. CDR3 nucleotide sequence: TGTGCCAGTAGTAGGTCCGGCGACTACGAGCAGTACTTC. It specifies CASSRSGDYEQYF.

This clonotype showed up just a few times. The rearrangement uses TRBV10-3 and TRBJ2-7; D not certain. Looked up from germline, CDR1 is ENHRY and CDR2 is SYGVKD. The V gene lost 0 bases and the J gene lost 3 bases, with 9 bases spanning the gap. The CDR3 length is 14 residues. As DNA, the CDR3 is TGTGCCATCAGTGAGTCACGGCGAAGCTACGAGCAGTACTTC. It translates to CAISESRRSYEQYF.

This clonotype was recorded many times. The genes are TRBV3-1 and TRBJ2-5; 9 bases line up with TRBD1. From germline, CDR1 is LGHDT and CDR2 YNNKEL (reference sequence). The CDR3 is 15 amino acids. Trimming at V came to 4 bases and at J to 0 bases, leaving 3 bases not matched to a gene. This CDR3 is CASSLRTGDQETQYF. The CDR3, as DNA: TGTGCCAGCAGCCTCCGGACAGGGGACCAAGAGACCCAGTACTTC.

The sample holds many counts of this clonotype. This CDR3 reads CASATYNEQFF. CDR3 sequence (DNA): TGTGCCAGCGCAACCTACAATGAGCAGTTCTTC. The chain recombines TRBV28 with TRBJ2-1; D unresolved. Per germline, CDR1 MDHEN and CDR2 SYDVKM. This CDR3 has 11 amino acids. Deletions cut 8 bases from V and 2 bases from J, with 4 bases between.

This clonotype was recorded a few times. In DNA form, the CDR3 reads TGTGCCAGCCGACCCCAGACAGGGCTCTATGGCTACACCTTC. Its protein is CASRPQTGLYGYTF. V gene TRBV25-1 combines with J gene TRBJ1-2, with 7 bases that match TRBD1. Germline loops: CDR1 MGHDK, CDR2 SYGVNS. The CDR3 loop spans 14 amino acids. Trimming removed 8 bases from V and 4 bases from J; junction bases left unmatched: 10.

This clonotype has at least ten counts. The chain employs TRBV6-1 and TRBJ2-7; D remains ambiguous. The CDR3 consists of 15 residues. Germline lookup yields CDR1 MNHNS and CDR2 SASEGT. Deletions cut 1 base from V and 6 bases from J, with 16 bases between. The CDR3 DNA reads TGTGCCAGCAGTGAAGTGTCAGGAAGGCGCGGCGAGCAGTACTTC. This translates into CASSEVSGRRGEQYF.

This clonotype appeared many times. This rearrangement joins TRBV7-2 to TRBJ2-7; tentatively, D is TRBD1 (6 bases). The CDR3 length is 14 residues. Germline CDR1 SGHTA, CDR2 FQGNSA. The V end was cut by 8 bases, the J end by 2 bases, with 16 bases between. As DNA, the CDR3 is TGTGCCAGCTCTCGTCAGGGGACAACCTACGAGCAGTACTTC. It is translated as CASSRQGTTYEQYF.

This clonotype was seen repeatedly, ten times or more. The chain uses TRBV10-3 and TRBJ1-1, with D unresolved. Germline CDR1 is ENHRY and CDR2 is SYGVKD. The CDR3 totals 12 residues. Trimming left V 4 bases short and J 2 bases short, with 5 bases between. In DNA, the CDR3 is TGTGCCATCAGTGTCGGTAACACTGAAGCTTTCTTT. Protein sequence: CAISVGNTEAFF.

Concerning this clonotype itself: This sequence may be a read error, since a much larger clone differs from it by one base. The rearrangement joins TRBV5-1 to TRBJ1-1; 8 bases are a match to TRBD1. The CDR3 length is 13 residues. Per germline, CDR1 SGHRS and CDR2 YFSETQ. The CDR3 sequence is CASSRTGPTEALF. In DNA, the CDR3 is TGCGCCAGCAGCAGGACAGGGCCCACTGAAGCTCTCTTT.

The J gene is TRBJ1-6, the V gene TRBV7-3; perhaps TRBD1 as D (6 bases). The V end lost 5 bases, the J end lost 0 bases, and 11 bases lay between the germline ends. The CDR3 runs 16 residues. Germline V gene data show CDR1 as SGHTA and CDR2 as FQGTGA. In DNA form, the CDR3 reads TGTGCCAGCAGCAGCTTAGGGGGCTCCTATAATTCACCCCTCCACTTT. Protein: CASSSLGGSYNSPLHF.

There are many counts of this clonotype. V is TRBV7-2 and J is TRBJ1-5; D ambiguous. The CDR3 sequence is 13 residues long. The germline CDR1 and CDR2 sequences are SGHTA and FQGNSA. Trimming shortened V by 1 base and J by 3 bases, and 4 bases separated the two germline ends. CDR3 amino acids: CASSLDTNQPQHF. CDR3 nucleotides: TGTGCCAGCAGCTTAGACACCAATCAGCCCCAGCATTTT.

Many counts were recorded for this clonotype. CDR3 nucleotides: TGCAGTGCTAGCCCCCTAGCGGGGGACTTCAATGAGCAGTTCTTC. This encodes CSASPLAGDFNEQFF. The J gene is TRBJ2-1, the V gene TRBV20-1, with 10 bases identical to TRBD2. Germline V lookup: CDR1 DFQATT, CDR2 SNEGSKA (reference sequence). The CDR3 runs 15 residues. Trimming took 3 bases from V and 6 from J; bases not matched to a gene: 8.

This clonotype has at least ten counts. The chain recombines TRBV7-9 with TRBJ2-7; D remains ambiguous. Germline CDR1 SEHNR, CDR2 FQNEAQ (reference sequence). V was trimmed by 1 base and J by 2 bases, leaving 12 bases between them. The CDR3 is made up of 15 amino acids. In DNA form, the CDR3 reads TGTGCCAGCAGCTTAGGTTTAGGCGTAACCTACGAGCAGTACTTC. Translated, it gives CASSLGLGVTYEQYF.